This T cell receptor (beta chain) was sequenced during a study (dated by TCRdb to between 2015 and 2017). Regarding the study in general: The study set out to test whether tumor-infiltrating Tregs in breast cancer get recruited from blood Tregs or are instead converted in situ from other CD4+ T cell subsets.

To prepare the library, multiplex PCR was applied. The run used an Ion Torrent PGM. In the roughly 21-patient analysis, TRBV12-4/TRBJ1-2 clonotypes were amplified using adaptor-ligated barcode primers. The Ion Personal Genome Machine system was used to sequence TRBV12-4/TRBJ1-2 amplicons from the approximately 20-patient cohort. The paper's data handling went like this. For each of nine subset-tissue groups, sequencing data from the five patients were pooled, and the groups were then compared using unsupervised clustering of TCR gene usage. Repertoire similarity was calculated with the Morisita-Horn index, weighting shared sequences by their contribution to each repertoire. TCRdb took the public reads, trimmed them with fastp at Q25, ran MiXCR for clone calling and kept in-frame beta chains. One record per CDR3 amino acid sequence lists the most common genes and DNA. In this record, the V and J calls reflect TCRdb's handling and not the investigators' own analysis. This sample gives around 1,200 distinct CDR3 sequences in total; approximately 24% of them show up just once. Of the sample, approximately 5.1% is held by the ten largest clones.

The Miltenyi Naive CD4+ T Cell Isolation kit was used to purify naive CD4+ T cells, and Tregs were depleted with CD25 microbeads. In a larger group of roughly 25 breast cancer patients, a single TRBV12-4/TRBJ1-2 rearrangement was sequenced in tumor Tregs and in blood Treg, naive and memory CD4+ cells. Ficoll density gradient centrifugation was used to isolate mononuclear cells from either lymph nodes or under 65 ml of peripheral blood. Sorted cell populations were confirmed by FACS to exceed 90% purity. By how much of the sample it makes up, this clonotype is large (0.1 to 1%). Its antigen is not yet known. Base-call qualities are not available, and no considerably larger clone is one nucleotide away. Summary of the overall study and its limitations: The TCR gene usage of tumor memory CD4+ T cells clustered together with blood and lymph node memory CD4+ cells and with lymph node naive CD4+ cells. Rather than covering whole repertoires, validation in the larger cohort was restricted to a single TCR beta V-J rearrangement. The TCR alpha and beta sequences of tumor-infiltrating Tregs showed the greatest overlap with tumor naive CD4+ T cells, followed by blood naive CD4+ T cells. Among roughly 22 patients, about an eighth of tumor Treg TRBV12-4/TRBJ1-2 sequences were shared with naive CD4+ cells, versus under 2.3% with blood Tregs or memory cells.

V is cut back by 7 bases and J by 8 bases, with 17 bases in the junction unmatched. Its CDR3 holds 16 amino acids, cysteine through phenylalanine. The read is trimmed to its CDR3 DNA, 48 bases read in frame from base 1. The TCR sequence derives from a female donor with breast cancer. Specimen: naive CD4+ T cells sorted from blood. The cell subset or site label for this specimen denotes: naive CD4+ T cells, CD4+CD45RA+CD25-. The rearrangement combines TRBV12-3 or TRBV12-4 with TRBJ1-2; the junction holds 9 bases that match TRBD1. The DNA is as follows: TGTGCCAGCAAGCCATCCCGGGGACAGGGAAGAGAAGGCTACACCTTC. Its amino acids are CASKPSRGQGREGYTF.